This T cell receptor beta chain stems from a study of OX40 agonist ivuxolimab in advanced cancers. Study information: Patients received ivuxolimab, an agonistic anti-OX40 (CD134) antibody. Regarding the study as a whole: Clones of CD4+ and CD8+ blood T cells grew by week 6 at doses of 0.1 to 3.0 mg/kg.

Sequencing was performed with immunoSEQ multiplex PCR; in TCRdb, only in-frame clones are kept and a portion is missing. The repertoire includes roughly 70,000 clones, around 88% of them detected once, and 2% to 2.5% sits in the top ten. Trimming pared 5 bases from V and 2 bases from J, leaving 13 bases between. CDR3 length: 15 amino acids. CDR1 SSHAT and CDR2 FNYEAQ come from the germline V gene (reference sequence). On this clone: Its antigen is currently unknown.

Blood draws occurred at baseline, cycle 4 day 1, and cycle 7 day 1. The sample consisted of CD4+ or CD8+ T cells sorted from blood, taken in a trial of the OX40 agonist ivuxolimab. The chain joins TRBV7-7 to TRBJ2-1; D gene ambiguous. The source is an adult with an advanced solid tumor such as melanoma, head and neck, liver or kidney cancer. CDR3 loop: CASSPLGGTYNEQFF. In DNA form, the CDR3 reads TGTGCCAGCAGCCCCCTCGGCGGTACCTACAATGAGCAGTTCTTC.